This T cell receptor beta chain was observed in a study of shared clonotypes between healthy human individuals. Positive CCR7 selection of CD45RO-negative cells yielded the naive CD8 cells, and terminally differentiated effector memory CD45RA+ cells were excluded. Points on this clone: Its antigen is unidentified.

Overall study results and limits: Depth was large, yet rarefaction showed that sorted-subset sequencing was incomplete. Generally, estimated richness proved larger in naive subsets than it did in memory subsets.

Assay: immunoSEQ multiplex PCR; the TCRdb copy retains only in-frame clones and omits some. Of around 2,000,000 clones listed, about 95% were seen once; the top ten hold 0.85% to 1.3%. CDR3 length: 14 amino acids. V dropped 5 bases and J dropped 2 bases, with 13 bases sitting between them. CDR1 LNHDA and CDR2 SQIVND come from the germline V gene (reference sequence). This chain joins TRBV19 and TRBJ2-7; D may be TRBD1 (5 bases). Sequencing used naive CD8+ T cells sorted from blood. This TCR came from a man aged 18 to 30 in good health. The CDR3 coding sequence is TGTGCCAGTAGTTCTTTCGACAGCACCTACGAGCAGTACTTC. This encodes CASSSFDSTYEQYF. Using reference TRBV19 and TRBJ2-7 for the parts outside the CDR3, the full variable domain is DGGITQSPKYLFRKEGQNVTLSCEQNLNHDAMYWYRQDPGQGLRLIYYSQIVNDFQKGDIAEGYSVSREKKESFPLTVTSAQKNPTAFYLCASSSFDSTYEQYFGPGTRLTVT.